These T cell receptor beta chains were read from a single sample in a study of OX40 agonist ivuxolimab in advanced cancers. Generated by immunoSEQ multiplex PCR, the TCRdb table keeps only in-frame clones and is missing some. This table has 99,000 or so clones, 91% appearing once. The sample in question was CD4+ or CD8+ T cells sorted from blood, obtained in a trial of the OX40 agonist ivuxolimab. All receptors come from an adult with an advanced solid tumor such as melanoma, head and neck, liver or kidney cancer. Both conserved end residues are part of each CDR3. Each record gives: J gene, clone size, V gene, D gene, CDR3 protein, CDR3 DNA. D genes are given only for firm matches. Expanded clones are given a class, and other clones once, few, many or no size at all.

TRBJ2-7,-,TRBV28,TRBD2,CASSEAGGNYEQYF,TGTGCCAGCAGCGAAGCGGGAGGTAACTACGAGCAGTACTTC
TRBJ2-5,-,TRBV5-1,-,CASKSGTQETQYF,TGCGCCAGCAAGTCGGGGACACAAGAGACCCAGTACTTC
TRBJ2-7,-,TRBV2,-,CASSSFFGGSEQYF,TGTGCCAGCAGTTCCTTTTTCGGGGGAAGCGAGCAGTACTTC
TRBJ2-3,-,TRBV6-5,-,CASSSSFSSTDTQYF,TGTGCCAGCAGTTCCAGTTTCTCGAGCACAGATACGCAGTATTTT
TRBJ1-1,-,TRBV5-1,-,CASSVGPDMNTEAFF,TGCGCCAGCAGCGTGGGACCGGACATGAACACTGAAGCTTTCTTT
TRBJ2-7,once,TRBV2,-,CASRIQGPETYEQYF,TGTGCCAGCAGGATACAGGGACCCGAAACCTACGAGCAGTACTTC
TRBJ1-2,-,TRBV19,-,CASSNVFDGYTF,TGTGCCAGTAGTAACGTCTTCGATGGCTACACCTTC
TRBJ2-1,-,TRBV4-2,TRBD2,CASSPSQRELYNEQFF,TGTGCCAGCAGCCCCTCTCAGCGGGAGCTATACAATGAGCAGTTCTTC
TRBJ1-6,-,TRBV18,TRBD1,CASSLGQGASSPLHF,TGTGCCAGCTCACTAGGGCAGGGGGCGTCTTCACCCCTCCACTTT
TRBJ2-7,-,TRBV6-5,-,CASSYSRWSTSYEQYF,TGTGCCAGCAGTTACTCCCGGTGGAGTACCTCCTACGAGCAGTACTTC
TRBJ2-3,-,TRBV7-2,-,CASSWAAQDTQYF,TGTGCCAGCAGCTGGGCCGCTCAGGATACGCAGTATTTT
TRBJ2-3,-,TRBV18,-,CASSPLGGKPTDTQYF,TGTGCCAGCTCACCCCTCGGGGGAAAGCCTACAGATACGCAGTATTTT
TRBJ2-1,-,TRBV5-1,TRBD2,CASSFPSGRNEQFF,TGCGCCAGCAGCTTCCCTAGCGGGAGGAATGAGCAGTTCTTC
TRBJ2-1,-,TRBV19,TRBD2,CASSIGGTSSSEQFF,TGTGCCAGTAGTATAGGAGGGACTAGCAGCTCTGAGCAGTTCTTC
TRBJ1-2,-,TRBV6-1,-,CASSEGVIANYGYTF,TGTGCCAGCAGTGAAGGGGTCATAGCTAACTATGGCTACACCTTC
TRBJ1-2,-,TRBV21-1,-,CASRPGQGNYGYTF,TGTGCCAGCAGACCGGGACAGGGCAACTATGGCTACACCTTC
TRBJ2-3,-,TRBV2,-,CASSFLAAGGDTQYF,TGTGCCAGCAGTTTTCTAGCGGCAGGGGGAGATACGCAGTATTTT
TRBJ2-2,-,TRBV18,-,CASSPFTGNTGELFF,TGTGCCAGCTCACCATTCACAGGGAACACCGGGGAGCTGTTTTTT
TRBJ2-5,-,TRBV19,TRBD1,CASSTGTGGRETQYF,TGTGCCAGTAGTACTGGGACAGGGGGACGAGAGACCCAGTACTTC
TRBJ2-7,once,TRBV11-1,TRBD2,CASSSTGLAPYEQYF,TGTGCCAGCAGCAGCACGGGACTAGCCCCCTACGAGCAGTACTTC
TRBJ2-5,-,TRBV7-2,-,CASSLASWRVETQYF,TGTGCCAGCAGCTTAGCAAGTTGGCGGGTAGAGACCCAGTACTTC
TRBJ2-7,-,TRBV5-4,TRBD2,CASNPGGTIRGIEQYF,TGTGCCAGCAATCCGGGGGGAACTATCCGTGGGATCGAGCAGTACTTC
TRBJ2-3,-,TRBV28,TRBD2,CASSSTGTRGTDTQYF,TGTGCCAGCAGTTCTACCGGGACTAGGGGCACAGATACGCAGTATTTT
TRBJ1-1,few,TRBV15,-,CATSSDHNTEAFF,TGTGCCACCAGCAGTGATCATAACACTGAAGCTTTCTTT
TRBJ2-7,-,TRBV6-5,TRBD1,CASSEGGQVREQYF,TGTGCCAGCAGTGAAGGGGGACAGGTCCGCGAGCAGTACTTC
TRBJ2-1,-,TRBV5-3,TRBD2,CARSLDEGGRAFEPYNEQFF,TGTGCCAGAAGCTTGGATGAGGGCGGGAGGGCCTTCGAGCCCTACAATGAGCAGTTCTTC
TRBJ1-5,-,TRBV6-6,TRBD1,CASSYSGDRNQPQHF,TGTGCCAGCAGTTACTCCGGGGACAGAAATCAGCCCCAGCATTTT
TRBJ1-3,-,TRBV7-9,-,CASSLGGYGNTIYF,TGTGCCAGCAGCTTAGGGGGCTATGGAAACACCATATATTTT
TRBJ2-2,-,TRBV9,-,CASRKDVGELFF,TGTGCCAGCAGAAAGGACGTCGGGGAGCTGTTTTTT
TRBJ2-2,once,TRBV19,-,CASSIGGSTGELFF,TGTGCCAGTAGTATCGGGGGAAGTACCGGGGAGCTGTTTTTT
TRBJ1-2,few,TRBV19,TRBD1,CASSPRGRDYGYTF,TGTGCCAGTAGCCCCAGGGGGCGGGACTATGGCTACACCTTC
TRBJ2-7,once,TRBV9,TRBD2,CASSVRLAGEQYF,TGTGCCAGCAGCGTGAGACTAGCGGGCGAGCAGTACTTC
TRBJ2-5,-,TRBV6-5,-,CASSSPSGGETQYF,TGTGCCAGCAGTTCCCCTAGTGGTGGGGAGACCCAGTACTTC
TRBJ1-4,-,TRBV28,-,CASSRNRYNEKLFF,TGTGCCAGCAGTAGGAACAGATATAATGAAAAACTGTTTTTT
TRBJ2-7,-,TRBV25-1,-,CASSDPTGTSYEQYF,TGTGCCAGCAGTGACCCGACAGGTACCTCCTACGAGCAGTACTTC
TRBJ2-7,-,TRBV6-5,-,CASSKTGTVQYF,TGTGCCAGCAGTAAGACAGGTACGGTGCAGTACTTC
TRBJ2-2,-,TRBV5-6,-,CASSLGGIGELFF,TGTGCCAGCAGCCTTGGAGGTATCGGGGAGCTGTTTTTT
TRBJ1-3,-,TRBV7-2,-,CASSLGVSGNTIYF,TGTGCCAGCAGCTTAGGGGTCTCTGGAAACACCATATATTTT
TRBJ1-2,-,TRBV7-2,-,CASSLEASGGYGYTF,TGTGCCAGCAGCTTAGAGGCCTCCGGGGGTTATGGCTACACCTTC
TRBJ2-7,-,TRBV5-4,-,CASSQASDWGTEQYF,TGCGCCAGCAGCCAAGCCTCCGACTGGGGGACCGAGCAGTACTTC